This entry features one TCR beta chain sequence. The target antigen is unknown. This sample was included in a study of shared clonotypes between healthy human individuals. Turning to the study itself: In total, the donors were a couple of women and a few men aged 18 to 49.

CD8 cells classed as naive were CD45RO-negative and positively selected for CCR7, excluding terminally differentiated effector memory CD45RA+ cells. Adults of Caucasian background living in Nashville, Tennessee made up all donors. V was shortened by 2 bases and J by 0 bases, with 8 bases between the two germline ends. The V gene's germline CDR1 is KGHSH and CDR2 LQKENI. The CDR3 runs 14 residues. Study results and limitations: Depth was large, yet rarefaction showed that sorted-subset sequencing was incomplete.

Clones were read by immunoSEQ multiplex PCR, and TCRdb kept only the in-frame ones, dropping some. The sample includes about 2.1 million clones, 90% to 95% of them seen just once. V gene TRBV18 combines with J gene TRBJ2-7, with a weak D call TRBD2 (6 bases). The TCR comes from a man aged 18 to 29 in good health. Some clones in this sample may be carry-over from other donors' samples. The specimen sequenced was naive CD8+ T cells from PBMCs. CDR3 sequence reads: CASSPREVSYEQYF. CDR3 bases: TGTGCCAGCTCACCAAGGGAGGTCTCCTACGAGCAGTACTTC.